This entry is about one TCR beta chain. What it binds is not known. TCRdb independently ran MiXCR on the reads; one entry per CDR3 protein. The data show about half a million distinct CDR3 sequences, with 33% seen just once and 17% held by the top ten. This CDR3 is 14 amino acids long. The germline V gene encodes CDR1 ENHRY and CDR2 SYGVKD. The V gene lost 0 bases and the J gene lost 2 bases, with 7 bases spanning the gap. The data stem from a study of T cell repertoires in cytomegalovirus infection. Study-wide findings and caveats: Dominant in the ex vivo response were TCR beta clonotypes restricted by HLA-C and specific for CMV.

The source was cultured PBMCs, collected from culture after CMV antigen stimulation. The J gene is TRBJ2-5, the V gene TRBV10-3; no firm D call. This clonotype originated in a human donor in good health (CMV status not recorded). Some clones in this sample may be carry-over from other donors' samples. As DNA, the CDR3 is TGTGCCATCAGTGAGTCCCCCCAGCAAGAGACCCAGTACTTC. Translating gives CAISESPQQETQYF.